The 5 T cell receptor beta chains below were found in one sample sequenced in a study of blood T cell repertoires in COVID-19. Measured with immunoSEQ multiplex PCR; TCRdb has only the in-frame clones, and not every one. The sample comprises approximately 50,000 clones, approximately 90% of which are singletons, and 5% to 5.5% rests with the top ten. The specimen sequenced was peripheral blood. These receptors were taken from a man between 70 and 80 years old with acute or convalescent COVID-19.

The chain couples TRBV6-2 or TRBV6-3 to TRBJ1-1; D perhaps matches TRBD1 (6 bases). V lost 2 bases and J 6 bases, leaving 16 bases between the germline ends. Germline values: CDR1 MNHEY, CDR2 SVGEGT. The CDR3 contains 15 residues. CDR3 nucleotide sequence: TGTGCCAGCAGTTACATCCAGGGGATTGGACCTGAAGCTTTCTTT. This translates into CASSYIQGIGPEAFF.

The chain is built from TRBV5-1 and TRBJ2-1; 8 nucleotides align to TRBD2. With 7 bases clipped from V and 0 bases from J, the junction kept 12 bases outside the gene matches. Germline CDR1 is SGHRS and CDR2 is YFSETQ. The CDR3 length is 17 residues. This CDR3 is CASEEGGSGVSYNEQFF. The DNA of the CDR3 is TGCGCCAGCGAGGAAGGGGGTAGCGGGGTCTCCTACAATGAGCAGTTCTTC.

The V and J genes are TRBV6-2 or TRBV6-3 and TRBJ1-4; no clear D. Trimming left V 5 bases short and J 6 bases short, with 10 bases between. This CDR3 spans 13 amino acids. CDR1 is MNHEY and CDR2 is SVGEGT in the germline V gene. CDR3 DNA: TGTGCCAGCAGTCTGCCACGAGATGAAAAACTGTTTTTT. The encoded protein is CASSLPRDEKLFF.

The chain links TRBV18 to TRBJ2-7, with 9 bases that match TRBD1. The CDR3 sequence is 15 residues long. Germline CDR1 reads KGHSH; CDR2 reads LQKENI. V shed 2 bases, J shed 5 bases, and the junction held 7 bases outside the gene matches. CDR3 sequence (DNA): TGTGCCAGCTCACCAGGGCAACAGGGGGCCGACGAGCAGTACTTC. Translated, it gives CASSPGQQGADEQYF.

As DNA, the CDR3 is TGTGCCAGCAGCTTAGTTCCAGGGTTGGACTATGGCTACACCTTC. Amino acid sequence: CASSLVPGLDYGYTF. The chain is built from TRBV7-2 and TRBJ1-2, with D possibly matching TRBD1 (5 bases). The CDR3 spans 15 residues. Germline V gives CDR1 SGHTA, CDR2 FQGNSA. V gave up 1 base and J gave up 3 bases, with 12 bases separating them.